This entry is about one TCR beta chain. Antigen specificity is unknown. The CDR3 has 13 residues. CDR1 and CDR2 from the germline V gene are MNHEY and SVGAGI. V lost 7 bases and J lost 7, with 16 bases in between. Only in-frame clones appear in the TCRdb table, and some are missing; sequencing was by immunoSEQ multiplex PCR. The sample records approximately 150,000 clones, approximately 93% being singletons. This sample is part of a study of T cell responses to AZD1222 COVID-19 vaccine. Study-level results: Females outnumbered males among donors, who were mostly white British; clonal diversity was possibly underestimated. Spike-specific TCR breadth and depth rose after two AZD1222 doses. Dominant CD4 TCR responses targeted spike regions 160-218 and 743-854.

The TCR was taken from an adult in good health. The material sequenced was peripheral blood, taken on day 0 of AZD1222 vaccination. The chain links TRBV6-5 to TRBJ1-2; D gene uncertain. Here the CDR3 reads CASTSIVGGGYTF. The CDR3 nucleotides read TGTGCCAGCACCTCTATAGTCGGTGGTGGCTACACCTTC.